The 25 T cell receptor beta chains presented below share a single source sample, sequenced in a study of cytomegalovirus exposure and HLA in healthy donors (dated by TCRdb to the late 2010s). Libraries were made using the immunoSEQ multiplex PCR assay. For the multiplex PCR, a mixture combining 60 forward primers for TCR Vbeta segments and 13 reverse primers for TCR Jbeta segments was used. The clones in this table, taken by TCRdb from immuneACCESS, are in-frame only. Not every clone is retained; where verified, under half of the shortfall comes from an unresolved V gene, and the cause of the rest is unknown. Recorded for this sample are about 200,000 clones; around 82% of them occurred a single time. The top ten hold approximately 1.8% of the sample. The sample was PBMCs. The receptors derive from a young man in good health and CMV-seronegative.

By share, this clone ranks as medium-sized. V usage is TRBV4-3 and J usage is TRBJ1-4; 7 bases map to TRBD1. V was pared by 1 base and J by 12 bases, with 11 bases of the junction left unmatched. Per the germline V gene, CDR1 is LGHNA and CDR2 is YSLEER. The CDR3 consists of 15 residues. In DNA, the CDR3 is TGCGCCAGCAGCCAAGTTTCCCAGGAAACAGGGGAACTGTTTTTT. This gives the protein CASSQVSQETGELFF.

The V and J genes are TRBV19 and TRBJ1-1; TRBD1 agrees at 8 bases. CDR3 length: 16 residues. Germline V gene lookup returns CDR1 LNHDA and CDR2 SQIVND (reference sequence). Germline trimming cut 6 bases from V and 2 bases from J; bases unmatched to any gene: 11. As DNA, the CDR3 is TGTGCCAGTAGACCGCGGGACAGGAGATTAAACACTGAAGCTTTCTTT. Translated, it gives CASRPRDRRLNTEAFF.

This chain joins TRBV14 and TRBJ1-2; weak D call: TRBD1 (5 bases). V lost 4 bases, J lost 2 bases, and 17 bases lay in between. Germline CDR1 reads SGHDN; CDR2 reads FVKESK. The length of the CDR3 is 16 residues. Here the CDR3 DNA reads TGTGCCAGCAGCCGGTCGAGTCAGACAGAAAACTATGGCTACACCTTC. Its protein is CASSRSSQTENYGYTF.

Written as DNA, the CDR3 is TGTGCCAGCAGCTTCCACCGGGTCCAGGGGGGCCCTAGGGAGCAGTACTTC. Protein: CASSFHRVQGGPREQYF. The rearrangement uses TRBV7-2 and TRBJ2-7, with D tentatively TRBD1 (7 bases). Germline assignment: CDR1 SGHTA and CDR2 FQGNSA. Deletions cut 3 bases from V and 7 bases from J, with 25 bases between. The CDR3 totals 17 residues.

CDR3 residues: CASSVTGLAGGELFF. CDR3 in DNA: TGTGCCAGCAGCGTCACGGGACTAGCGGGCGGGGAGCTGTTTTTT. This chain uses TRBV9 with TRBJ2-2; the match to TRBD2 covers 12 bases. V trimming: 2 bases; J trimming: 7 bases; junction bases outside the gene matches: 3. This CDR3 spans 15 amino acids. Germline V gene sequence: CDR1 SGDLS, CDR2 YYNGEE.

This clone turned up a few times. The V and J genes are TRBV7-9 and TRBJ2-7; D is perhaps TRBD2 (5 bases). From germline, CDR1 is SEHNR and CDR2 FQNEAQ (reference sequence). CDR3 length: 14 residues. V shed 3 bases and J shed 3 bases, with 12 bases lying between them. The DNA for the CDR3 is TGTGCCAGCAGCTTCAGCGGAATTAACTACGAGCAGTACTTC. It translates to CASSFSGINYEQYF.

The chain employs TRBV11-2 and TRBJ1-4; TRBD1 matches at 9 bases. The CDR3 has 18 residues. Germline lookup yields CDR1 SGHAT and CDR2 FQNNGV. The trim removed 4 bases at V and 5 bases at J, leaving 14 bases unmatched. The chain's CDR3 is CASSYQDSTGGRNEKLFF. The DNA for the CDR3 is TGTGCCAGCAGCTACCAAGATTCAACAGGGGGCCGGAATGAAAAACTGTTTTTT.

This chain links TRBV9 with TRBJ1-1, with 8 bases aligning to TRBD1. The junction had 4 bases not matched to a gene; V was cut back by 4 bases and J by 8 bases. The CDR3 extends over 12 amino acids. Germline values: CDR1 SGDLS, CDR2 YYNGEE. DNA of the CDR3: TGTGCCAGCAGCCCCTGGACAGGGGAAGCTTTCTTT. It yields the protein CASSPWTGEAFF.

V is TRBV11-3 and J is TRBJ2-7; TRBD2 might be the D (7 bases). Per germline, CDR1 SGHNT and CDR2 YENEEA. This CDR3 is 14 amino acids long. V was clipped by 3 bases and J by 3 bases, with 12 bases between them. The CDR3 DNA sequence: TGTGCCAGCAGCTTGGGGGGGGCCAACTACGAGCAGTACTTC. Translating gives CASSLGGANYEQYF.

CDR3 in amino acids: CASSLGGLLYEKLFF. The CDR3 region has the DNA TGTGCCAGCAGCTTAGGGGGGCTGCTTTATGAAAAACTGTTTTTT. The rearrangement joins TRBV7-2 to TRBJ1-4; maybe TRBD1 (6 bases). The CDR3 has 15 residues. Germline V gene sequence: CDR1 SGHTA, CDR2 FQGNSA. V was pared by 1 base and J by 6 bases, with 12 bases between.

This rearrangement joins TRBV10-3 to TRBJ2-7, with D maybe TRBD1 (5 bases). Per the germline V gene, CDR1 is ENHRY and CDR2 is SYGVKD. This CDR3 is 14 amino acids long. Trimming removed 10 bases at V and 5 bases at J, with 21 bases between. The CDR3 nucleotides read TGTGCCACCCTTGCGGATCAGGGTTTCGACGAGCAGTACTTC. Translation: CATLADQGFDEQYF.

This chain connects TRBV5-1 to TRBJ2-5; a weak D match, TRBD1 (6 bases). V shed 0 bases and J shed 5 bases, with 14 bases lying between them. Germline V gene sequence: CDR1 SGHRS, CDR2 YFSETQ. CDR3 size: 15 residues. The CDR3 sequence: CASSLEGHPQETQYF. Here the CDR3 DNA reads TGCGCCAGCAGCTTGGAGGGACACCCCCAGGAGACCCAGTACTTC. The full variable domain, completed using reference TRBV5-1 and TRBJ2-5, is KAGVTQTPRYLIKTRGQQVTLSCSPISGHRSVSWYQQTPGQGLQFLFEYFSETQRNKGNFPGRFSGRQFSNSRSEMNVSTLELGDSALYLCASSLEGHPQETQYFGPGTRLLVL.

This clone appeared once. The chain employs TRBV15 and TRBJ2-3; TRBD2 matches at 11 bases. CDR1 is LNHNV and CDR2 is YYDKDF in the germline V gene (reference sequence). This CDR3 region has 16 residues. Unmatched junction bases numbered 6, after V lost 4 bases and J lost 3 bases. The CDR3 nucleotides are TGTGCCACCAGCAAGGGTACTAGCGGGAGAACAGATACGCAGTATTTT. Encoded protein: CATSKGTSGRTDTQYF.

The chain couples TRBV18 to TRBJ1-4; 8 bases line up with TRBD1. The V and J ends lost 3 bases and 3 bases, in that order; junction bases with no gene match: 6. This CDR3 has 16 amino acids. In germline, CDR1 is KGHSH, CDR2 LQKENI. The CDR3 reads CASSPRTGLSNEKLFF. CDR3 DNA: TGTGCCAGCTCACCCCGGACAGGGCTTTCTAATGAAAAACTGTTTTTT.

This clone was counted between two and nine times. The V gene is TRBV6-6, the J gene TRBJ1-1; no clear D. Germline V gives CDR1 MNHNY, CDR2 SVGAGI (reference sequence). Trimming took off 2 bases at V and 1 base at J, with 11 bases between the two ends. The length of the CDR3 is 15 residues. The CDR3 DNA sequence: TGTGCCAGCAGTTACAGGTCGGGGTCGAACACTGAAGCTTTCTTT. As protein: CASSYRSGSNTEAFF.

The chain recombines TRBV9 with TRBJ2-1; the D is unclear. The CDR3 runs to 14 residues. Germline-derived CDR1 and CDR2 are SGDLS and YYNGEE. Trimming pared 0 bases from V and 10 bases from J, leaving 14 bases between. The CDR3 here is CASSVATQMREQFF. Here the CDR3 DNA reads TGTGCCAGCAGCGTAGCCACCCAGATGAGGGAGCAGTTCTTC.

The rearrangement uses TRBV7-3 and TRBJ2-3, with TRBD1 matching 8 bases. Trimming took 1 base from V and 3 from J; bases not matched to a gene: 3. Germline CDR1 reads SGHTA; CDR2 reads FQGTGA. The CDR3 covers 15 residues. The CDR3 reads CASSLITGGTDTQYF. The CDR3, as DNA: TGTGCCAGCAGCTTAATTACAGGGGGAACAGATACGCAGTATTTT.

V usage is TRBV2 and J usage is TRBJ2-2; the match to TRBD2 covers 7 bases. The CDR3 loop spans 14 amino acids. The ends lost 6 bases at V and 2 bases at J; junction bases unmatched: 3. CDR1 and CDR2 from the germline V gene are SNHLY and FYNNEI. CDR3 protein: CASRTGLNTGELFF. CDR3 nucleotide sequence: TGTGCCAGCAGAACGGGACTAAACACCGGGGAGCTGTTTTTT.

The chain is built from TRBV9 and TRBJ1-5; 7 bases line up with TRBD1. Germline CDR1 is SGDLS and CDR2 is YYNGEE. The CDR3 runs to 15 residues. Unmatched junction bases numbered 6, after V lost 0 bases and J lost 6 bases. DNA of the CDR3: TGTGCCAGCAGCGTAGGACAGGGTGTGGGTCAGCCCCAGCATTTT. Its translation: CASSVGQGVGQPQHF. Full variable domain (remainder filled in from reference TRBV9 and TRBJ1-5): DSGVTQTPKHLITATGQRVTLRCSPRSGDLSVYWYQQSLDQGLQFLIQYYNGEERAKGNILERFSAQQFPDLHSELNLSSLELGDSALYFCASSVGQGVGQPQHFGDGTRLSIL.

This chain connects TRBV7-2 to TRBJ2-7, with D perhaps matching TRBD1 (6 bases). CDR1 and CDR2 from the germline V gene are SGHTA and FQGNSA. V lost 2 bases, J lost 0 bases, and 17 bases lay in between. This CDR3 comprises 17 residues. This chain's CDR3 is CASSLFGQPRSSYEQYF. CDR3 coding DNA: TGTGCCAGCAGCTTATTTGGACAGCCGAGGAGCTCCTACGAGCAGTACTTC.

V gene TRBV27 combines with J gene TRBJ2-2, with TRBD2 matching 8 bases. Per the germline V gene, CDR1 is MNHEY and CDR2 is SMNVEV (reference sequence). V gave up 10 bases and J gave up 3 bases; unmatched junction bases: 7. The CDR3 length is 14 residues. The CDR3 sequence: CATTGGGYTGELFF. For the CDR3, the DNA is TGTGCCACCACCGGGGGGGGATACACCGGGGAGCTGTTTTTT.

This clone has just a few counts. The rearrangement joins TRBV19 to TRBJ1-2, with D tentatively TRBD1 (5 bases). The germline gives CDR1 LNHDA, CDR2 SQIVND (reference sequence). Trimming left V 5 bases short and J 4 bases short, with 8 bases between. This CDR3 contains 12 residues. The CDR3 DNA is TGTGCCAGTAGTCAGGGAATCTATGGCTACACCTTC. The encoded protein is CASSQGIYGYTF. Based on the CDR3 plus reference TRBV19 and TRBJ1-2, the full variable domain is DGGITQSPKYLFRKEGQNVTLSCEQNLNHDAMYWYRQDPGQGLRLIYYSQIVNDFQKGDIAEGYSVSREKKESFPLTVTSAQKNPTAFYLCASSQGIYGYTFGSGTRLTVV.

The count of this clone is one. CDR3 nucleotide sequence: TGTGCCAGCAGCGACGGGACTAGCGGGAGGGCCGGGGAGACCCAGTACTTC. It is translated as CASSDGTSGRAGETQYF. J is TRBJ2-5 and V is TRBV5-6; 16 bases match TRBD2. Per the germline V gene, CDR1 is SGHDT and CDR2 is YYEEEE. This CDR3 is 17 amino acids long. Trimming took 4 bases from V and 5 from J; bases not matched to a gene: 8.

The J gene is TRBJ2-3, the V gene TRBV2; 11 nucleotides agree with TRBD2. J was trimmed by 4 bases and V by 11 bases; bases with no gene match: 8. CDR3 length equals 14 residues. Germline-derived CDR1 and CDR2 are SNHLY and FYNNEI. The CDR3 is CAWETSGVADTQYF. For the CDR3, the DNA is TGTGCCTGGGAGACTAGCGGGGTAGCAGATACGCAGTATTTT. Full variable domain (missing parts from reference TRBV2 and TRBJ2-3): EPEVTQTPSHQVTQMGQEVILRCVPISNHLYFYWYRQILGQKVEFLVSFYNNEISEKSEIFDDQFSVERPDGSNFTLKIRSTKLEDSAMYFCAWETSGVADTQYFGPGTRLTVL.

The CDR3 loop is CASSFEGHRGLSTDTQYF. CDR3 nucleotide sequence: TGTGCCAGCAGTTTTGAGGGCCACAGGGGGCTTAGCACAGATACGCAGTATTTT. The chain recombines TRBV27 with TRBJ2-3, with 9 bases that match TRBD1. Germline V gene data show CDR1 as MNHEY and CDR2 as SMNVEV (reference sequence). V shed 3 bases and J 0 bases; nucleotides not matched to a gene: 10. There are 18 residues in the CDR3.